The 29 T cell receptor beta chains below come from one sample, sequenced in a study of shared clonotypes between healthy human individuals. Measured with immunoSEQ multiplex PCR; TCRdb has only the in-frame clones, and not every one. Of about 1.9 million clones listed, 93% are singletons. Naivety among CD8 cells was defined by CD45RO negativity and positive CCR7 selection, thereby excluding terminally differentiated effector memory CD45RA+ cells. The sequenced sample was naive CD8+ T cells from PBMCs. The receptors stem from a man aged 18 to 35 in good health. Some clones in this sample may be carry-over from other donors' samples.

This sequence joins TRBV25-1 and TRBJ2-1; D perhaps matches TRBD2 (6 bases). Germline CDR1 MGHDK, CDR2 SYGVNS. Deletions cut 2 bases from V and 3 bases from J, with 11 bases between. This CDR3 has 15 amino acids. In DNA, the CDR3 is TGTGCCAGCAGTGAAAGGGACTCCCTCTACAATGAGCAGTTCTTC. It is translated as CASSERDSLYNEQFF.

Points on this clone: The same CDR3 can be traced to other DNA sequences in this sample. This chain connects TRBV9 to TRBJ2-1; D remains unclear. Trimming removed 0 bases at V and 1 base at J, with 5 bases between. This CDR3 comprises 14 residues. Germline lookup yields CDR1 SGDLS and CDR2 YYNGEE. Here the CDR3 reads CASSVVASYNEQFF. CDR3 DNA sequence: TGTGCCAGCAGCGTAGTAGCTTCCTACAATGAGCAGTTCTTC.

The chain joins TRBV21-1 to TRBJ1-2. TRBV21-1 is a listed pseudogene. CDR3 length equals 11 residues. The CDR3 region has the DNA TGTGCCAGCAGGAACCGGAGTGGCTACACCTTC. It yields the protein CASRNRSGYTF.

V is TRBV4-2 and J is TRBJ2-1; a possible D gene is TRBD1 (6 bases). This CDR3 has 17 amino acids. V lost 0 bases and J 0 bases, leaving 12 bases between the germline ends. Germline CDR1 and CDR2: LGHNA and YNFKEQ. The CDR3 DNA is TGTGCCAGCAGCCAAGAGCCAGGGGTCTACTCCTACAATGAGCAGTTCTTC. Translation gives CASSQEPGVYSYNEQFF.

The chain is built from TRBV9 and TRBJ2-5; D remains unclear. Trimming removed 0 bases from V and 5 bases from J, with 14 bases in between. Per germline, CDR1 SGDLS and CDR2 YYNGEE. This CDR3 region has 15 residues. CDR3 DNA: TGTGCCAGCAGCGTAGCCGACGGTACCTCTGAGACCCAGTACTTC. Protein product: CASSVADGTSETQYF.

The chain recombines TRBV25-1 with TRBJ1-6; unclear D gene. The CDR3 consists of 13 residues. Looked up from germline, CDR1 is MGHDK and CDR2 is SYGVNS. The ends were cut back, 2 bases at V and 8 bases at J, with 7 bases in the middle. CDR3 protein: CASSEASHSPLHF. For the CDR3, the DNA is TGTGCCAGCAGTGAAGCTTCTCATTCACCCCTCCACTTT.

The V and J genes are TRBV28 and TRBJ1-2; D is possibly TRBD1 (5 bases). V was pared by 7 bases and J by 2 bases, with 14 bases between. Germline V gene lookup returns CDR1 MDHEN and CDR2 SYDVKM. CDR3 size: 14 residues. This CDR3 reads CASTQGRGNYGYTF. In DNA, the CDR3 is TGTGCCAGCACCCAGGGCCGGGGGAACTATGGCTACACCTTC.

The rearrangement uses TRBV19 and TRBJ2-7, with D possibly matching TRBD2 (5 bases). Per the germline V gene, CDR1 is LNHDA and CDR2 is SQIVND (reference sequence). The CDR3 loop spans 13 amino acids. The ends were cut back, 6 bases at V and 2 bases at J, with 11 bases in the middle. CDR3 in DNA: TGTGCCAGTAGGACCGGGAATACCTACGAGCAGTACTTC. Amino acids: CASRTGNTYEQYF.

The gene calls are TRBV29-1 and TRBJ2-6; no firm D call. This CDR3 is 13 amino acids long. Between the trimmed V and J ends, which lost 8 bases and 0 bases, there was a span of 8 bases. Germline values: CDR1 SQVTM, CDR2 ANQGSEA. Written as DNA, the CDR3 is TGCAGCATCTCAGACTCTGGGGCCAACGTCCTGACTTTC. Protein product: CSISDSGANVLTF.

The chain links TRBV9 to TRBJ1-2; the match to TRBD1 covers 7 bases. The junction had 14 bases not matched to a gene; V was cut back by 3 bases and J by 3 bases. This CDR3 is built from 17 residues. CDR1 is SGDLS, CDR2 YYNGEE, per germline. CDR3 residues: CASSEGDSAGGYYGYTF. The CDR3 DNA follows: TGTGCCAGCAGCGAGGGGGACAGCGCTGGGGGCTACTATGGCTACACCTTC.

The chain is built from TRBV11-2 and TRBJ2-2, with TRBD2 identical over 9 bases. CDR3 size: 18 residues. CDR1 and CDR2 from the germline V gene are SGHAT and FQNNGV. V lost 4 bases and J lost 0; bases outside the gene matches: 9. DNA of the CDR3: TGTGCCAGCAGCTCTTATGCGACTAGCGGACCGAACACCGGGGAGCTGTTTTTT. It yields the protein CASSSYATSGPNTGELFF. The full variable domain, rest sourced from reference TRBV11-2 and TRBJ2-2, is EAGVAQSPRYKIIEKRQSVAFWCNPISGHATLYWYQQILGQGPKLLIQFQNNGVVDDSQLPKDRFSAERLKGVDSTLKIQPAKLEDSAVYLCASSSYATSGPNTGELFFGEGSRLTVL.

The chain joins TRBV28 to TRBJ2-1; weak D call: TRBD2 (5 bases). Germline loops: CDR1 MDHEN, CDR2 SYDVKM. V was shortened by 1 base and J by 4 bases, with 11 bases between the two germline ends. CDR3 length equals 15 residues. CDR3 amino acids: CASSLSGGPYNEQFF. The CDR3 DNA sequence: TGTGCCAGCAGTTTATCCGGCGGGCCGTACAATGAGCAGTTCTTC.

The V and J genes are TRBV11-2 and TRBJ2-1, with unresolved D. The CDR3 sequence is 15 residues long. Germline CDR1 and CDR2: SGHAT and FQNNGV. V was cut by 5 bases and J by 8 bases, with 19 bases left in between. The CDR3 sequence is CASSPRVAGVHEQFF. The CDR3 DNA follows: TGTGCCAGCAGCCCACGGGTGGCCGGTGTGCATGAGCAGTTCTTC.

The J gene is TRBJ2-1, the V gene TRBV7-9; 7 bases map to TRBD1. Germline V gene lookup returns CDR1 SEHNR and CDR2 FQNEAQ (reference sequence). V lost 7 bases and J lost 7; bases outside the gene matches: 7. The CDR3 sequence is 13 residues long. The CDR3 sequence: CASTGQEENEQFF. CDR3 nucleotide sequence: TGTGCCAGCACTGGACAGGAGGAGAATGAGCAGTTCTTC.

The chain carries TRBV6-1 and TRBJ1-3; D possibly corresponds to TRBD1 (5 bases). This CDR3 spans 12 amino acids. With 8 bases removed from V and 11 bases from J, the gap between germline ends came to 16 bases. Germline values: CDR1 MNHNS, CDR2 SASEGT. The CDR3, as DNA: TGTGCCAGCTTCGGTCAGGGCTTGGCCATATATTTT. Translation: CASFGQGLAIYF.

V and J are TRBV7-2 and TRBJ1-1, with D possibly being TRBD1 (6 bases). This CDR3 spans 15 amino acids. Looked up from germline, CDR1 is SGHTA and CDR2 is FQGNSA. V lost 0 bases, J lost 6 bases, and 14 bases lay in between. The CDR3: CASSLAQGFWPEAFF. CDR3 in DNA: TGTGCCAGCAGCTTAGCCCAGGGGTTTTGGCCTGAAGCTTTCTTT.

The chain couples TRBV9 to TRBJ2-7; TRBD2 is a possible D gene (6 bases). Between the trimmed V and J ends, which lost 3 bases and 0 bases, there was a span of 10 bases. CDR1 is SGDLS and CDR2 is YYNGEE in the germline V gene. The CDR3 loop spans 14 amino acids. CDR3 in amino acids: CASSADGSSYEQYF. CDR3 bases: TGTGCCAGCAGCGCGGACGGGAGCTCCTACGAGCAGTACTTC.

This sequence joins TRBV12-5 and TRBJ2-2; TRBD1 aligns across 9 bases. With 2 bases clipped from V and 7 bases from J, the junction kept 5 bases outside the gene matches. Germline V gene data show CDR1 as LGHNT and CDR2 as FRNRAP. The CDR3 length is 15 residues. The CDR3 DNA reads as TGTGCTAGTGGTTTGTACAGGGGGCAGAGCGGGGAGCTGTTTTTT. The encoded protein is CASGLYRGQSGELFF.

CDR3 loop: CASSEQGMMTEAFF. The CDR3 DNA follows: TGTGCCAGCAGCGAACAGGGAATGATGACTGAAGCTTTCTTT. The genes are TRBV9 and TRBJ1-1; tentative D call: TRBD1 (6 bases). The V gene's germline CDR1 is SGDLS and CDR2 YYNGEE. Between the trimmed V and J ends, which lost 3 bases and 5 bases, there was a span of 14 bases. This CDR3 comprises 14 residues.

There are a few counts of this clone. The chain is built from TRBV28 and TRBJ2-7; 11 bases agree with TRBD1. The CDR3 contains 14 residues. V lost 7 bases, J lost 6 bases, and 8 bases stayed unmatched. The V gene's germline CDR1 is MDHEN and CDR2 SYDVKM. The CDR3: CASTWTGGEGEQYF. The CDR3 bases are TGTGCCAGCACCTGGACAGGGGGCGAGGGCGAGCAGTACTTC.

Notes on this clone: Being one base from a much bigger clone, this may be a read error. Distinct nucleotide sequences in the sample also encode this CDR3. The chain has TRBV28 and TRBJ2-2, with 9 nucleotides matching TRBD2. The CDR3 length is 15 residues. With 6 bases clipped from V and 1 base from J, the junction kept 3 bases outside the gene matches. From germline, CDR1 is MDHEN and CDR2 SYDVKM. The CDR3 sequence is CASSLTSGNTGELFF. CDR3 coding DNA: TGTGCCAGCAGCCTGACTAGCGGGAACACCGGGGAGCTGTTTTTT.

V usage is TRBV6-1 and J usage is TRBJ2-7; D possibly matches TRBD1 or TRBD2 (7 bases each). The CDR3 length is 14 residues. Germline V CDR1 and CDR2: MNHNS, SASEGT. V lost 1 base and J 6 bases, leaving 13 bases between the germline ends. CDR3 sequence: CASSEGGRGGEQYF. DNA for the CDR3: TGTGCCAGCAGTGAAGGAGGCAGGGGGGGCGAGCAGTACTTC.

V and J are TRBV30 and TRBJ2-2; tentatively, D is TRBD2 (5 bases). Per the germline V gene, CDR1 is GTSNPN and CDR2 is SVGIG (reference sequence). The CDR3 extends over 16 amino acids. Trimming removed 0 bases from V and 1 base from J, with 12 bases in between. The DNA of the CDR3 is TGTGCCTGGAGTGTACTTCAGCGGATGAACACCGGGGAGCTGTTTTTT. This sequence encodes CAWSVLQRMNTGELFF. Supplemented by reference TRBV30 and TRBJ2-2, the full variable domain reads SQTIHQWPATLVQPVGSPLSLECTVEGTSNPNLYWYRQAAGRGLQLLFYSVGIGQISSEVPQNLSASRPQDRQFILSSKKLLLSDSGFYLCAWSVLQRMNTGELFFGEGSRLTVL.

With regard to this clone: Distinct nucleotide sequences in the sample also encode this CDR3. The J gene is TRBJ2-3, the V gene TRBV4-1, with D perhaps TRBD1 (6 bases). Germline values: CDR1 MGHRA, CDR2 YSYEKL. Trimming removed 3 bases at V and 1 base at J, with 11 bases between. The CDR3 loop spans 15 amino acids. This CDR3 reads CASSQEGGGTDTQYF. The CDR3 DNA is TGCGCCAGCAGCCAGGAAGGGGGAGGCACAGATACGCAGTATTTT.

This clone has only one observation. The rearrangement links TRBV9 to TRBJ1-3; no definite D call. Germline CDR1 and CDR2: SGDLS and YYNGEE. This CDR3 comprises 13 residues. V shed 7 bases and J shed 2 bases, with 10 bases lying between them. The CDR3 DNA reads TGTGCCAGCGCAAACGGGGCTGGAAACACCATATATTTT. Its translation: CASANGAGNTIYF.

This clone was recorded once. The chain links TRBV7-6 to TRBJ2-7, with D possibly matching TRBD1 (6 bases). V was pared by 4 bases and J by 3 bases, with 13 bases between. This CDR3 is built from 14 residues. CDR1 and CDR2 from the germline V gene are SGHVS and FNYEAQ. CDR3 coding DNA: TGTGCCAGCAGCTCCCGGGACATACACTACGAGCAGTACTTC. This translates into CASSSRDIHYEQYF.

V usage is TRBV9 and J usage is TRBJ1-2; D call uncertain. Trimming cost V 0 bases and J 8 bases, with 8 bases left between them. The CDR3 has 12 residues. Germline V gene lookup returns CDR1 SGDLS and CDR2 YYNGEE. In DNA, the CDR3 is TGTGCCAGCAGCGTAGTTGAGAGCGGCTACACCTTC. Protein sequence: CASSVVESGYTF.

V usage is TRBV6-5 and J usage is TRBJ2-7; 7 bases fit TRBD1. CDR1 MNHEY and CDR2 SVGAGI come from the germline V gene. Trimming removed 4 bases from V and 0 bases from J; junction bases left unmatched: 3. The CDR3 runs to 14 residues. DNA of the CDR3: TGTGCCAGCAGTTGGGACAGCTCCTCCTACGAGCAGTACTTC. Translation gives CASSWDSSSYEQYF.

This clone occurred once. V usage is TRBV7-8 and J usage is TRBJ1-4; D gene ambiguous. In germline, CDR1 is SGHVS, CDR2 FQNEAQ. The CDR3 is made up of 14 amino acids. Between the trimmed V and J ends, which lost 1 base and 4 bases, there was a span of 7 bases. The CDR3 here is CASSLGGYNEKLFF. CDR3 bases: TGTGCCAGCAGCTTAGGAGGTTATAATGAAAAACTGTTTTTT.